These 20 T cell receptor beta chains were all obtained from the same sample, sequenced in a study of metastatic and nonmetastatic thyroid tumors. TCRdb reassembled clones from the PCR reads with MiXCR. The profile shows roughly 19,000 clones, approximately 25% of them singletons. Each patient came to thyroid surgery without any prior treatment (of any kind). The sequencing input was tumor tissue. The source of these receptors is a female donor with papillary thyroid cancer or a benign thyroid nodule (not recorded which). Some clones in this sample may be carry-over from other donors' samples.

This clone was detected only a few times. The gene calls are TRBV20-1 and TRBJ1-1; D is uncertain. V lost 1 base and J lost 3, with 12 bases in between. CDR3 length: 14 residues. From germline, CDR1 is DFQATT and CDR2 SNEGSKA (reference sequence). CDR3 bases: TGCAGTGCTAGAGTGGGCAATCGGGACACTGAAGCTTTCTTT. Translation gives CSARVGNRDTEAFF.

The table lists this clone with many counts. The V and J genes are TRBV13 and TRBJ2-2; unclear D gene. CDR1 is PRHDT and CDR2 is FYEKMQ in the germline V gene (reference sequence). V lost 7 bases and J 2 bases, leaving 5 bases between the germline ends. The CDR3 totals 12 residues. The chain's CDR3 is CASNSNTGELFF. Written as DNA, the CDR3 is TGTGCCAGCAACTCAAACACCGGGGAGCTGTTTTTT.

This clone has just a few counts. An end of the junction differs from the germline gene, which may be a read error. The rearrangement uses TRBV28 and TRBJ1-2; TRBD1 is a possible D gene (5 bases). The CDR3 contains 13 residues. CDR1 is MDHEN and CDR2 is SYDVKM in the germline V gene. The CDR3 reads CAIRAGVNYCYTF. CDR3 DNA: TGTGCCATCAGGGCCGGGGTTAACTATTGCTACACCTTC.

The sample holds a few counts of this clone. One end of the junction fails to match germline, which may point to a read error. V gene TRBV6-1 combines with J gene TRBJ2-7; 7 bases are shared with TRBD1. The germline V gene has CDR1 MNHNS and CDR2 SASEGT. The CDR3 totals 14 residues. CDR3 DNA: TGTGCCAGCAGTTCCAGGACAGGTCTTTACGAGCGGTACTTC. Amino acids: CASSSRTGLYERYF.

This sequence joins TRBV7-8 and TRBJ2-5; either TRBD1 or TRBD2 may supply D (5 bases each). Trimming shortened V by 4 bases and J by 2 bases, and 20 bases separated the two germline ends. In germline, CDR1 is SGHVS, CDR2 FQNEAQ. The CDR3 runs 17 residues. Here the CDR3 DNA reads TGTGCCAGCAGCTCCCCAATAGGGACCCTAGAACAAGAGACCCAGTACTTC. Encoded protein: CASSSPIGTLEQETQYF.

In DNA form, the CDR3 reads TGTGCCAGCAGCTTAGATCGGGGCAGAGTGGTCTACGAGCAGTACTTC. Translated, it gives CASSLDRGRVVYEQYF. The J gene is TRBJ2-7, the V gene TRBV11-2, with D tentatively TRBD1 or TRBD2 (5 bases each). Germline CDR1 SGHAT, CDR2 FQNNGV. CDR3 length: 16 residues. V lost 0 bases and J 3 bases, leaving 15 bases between the germline ends.

There are a few counts of this clone. A much larger clonotype is one base distant, so this may be a read error. No conserved phenylalanine or tryptophan is present at the end of the CDR3, so a read error is the likely explanation. The chain links TRBV11-2 to TRBJ1-4, with a weak D call TRBD1 (6 bases). Germline CDR1 is SGHAT and CDR2 is FQNNGV. This CDR3 has 15 amino acids. The V gene lost 10 bases and the J gene lost 4 bases, with 19 bases spanning the gap. Here the CDR3 DNA reads TGTGCCACCAGGGCAGGGGCCATCGATAATGAAAAACTGTTTCTT. This sequence encodes CATRAGAIDNEKLFL.

The chain has TRBV3-1 and TRBJ1-6; 12 bases align to TRBD1. Trimming cost V 5 bases and J 10 bases; bases outside gene matches: 3. In germline, CDR1 is LGHDT, CDR2 YNNKEL (reference sequence). This CDR3 region has 14 residues. CDR3 sequence reads: CASSSGTGGSPLHF. Written as DNA, the CDR3 is TGTGCCAGCAGCTCAGGGACAGGGGGCTCACCCCTCCACTTT. Full variable domain (rest looked up from reference TRBV3-1 and TRBJ1-6): DTAVSQTPKYLVTQMGNDKSIKCEQNLGHDTMYWYKQDSKKFLKIMFSYNNKELIINETVPNRFSPKSPDKAHLNLHINSLELGDSAVYFCASSSGTGGSPLHFGNGTRLTVT.

This clone appeared many times. Here the CDR3 reads CSATSLTYRGETQYF. CDR3 nucleotides: TGCAGTGCTACAAGTTTAACCTACCGAGGGGAGACCCAGTACTTC. The V and J genes are TRBV20-1 and TRBJ2-5; perhaps TRBD2 as D (5 bases). CDR3 length: 15 residues. V shed 4 bases and J shed 5 bases, with 20 bases lying between them. Germline values: CDR1 DFQATT, CDR2 SNEGSKA (reference sequence).

There are many counts of this clone. The chain couples TRBV7-2 to TRBJ1-3; a weak D match, TRBD1 (5 bases). Germline V lookup: CDR1 SGHTA, CDR2 FQGNSA. V was trimmed by 6 bases and J by 11 bases, leaving 17 bases between them. This CDR3 has 13 residues. The CDR3 DNA reads as TGTGCCAGCAGTCGAGACAGCCACTTCTCCATATATTTT. This sequence encodes CASSRDSHFSIYF.

V usage is TRBV6-2 or TRBV6-3 and J usage is TRBJ1-5; maybe TRBD1 (5 bases). The CDR3 runs 20 residues. V was cut by 5 bases and J by 2 bases, with 28 bases left in between. The germline V gene has CDR1 MNHEY and CDR2 SVGEGT. The DNA for the CDR3 is TGTGCCAGCAGTCCGACTAGCAAAATGACAGCCGCTATGGGCAATCAGCCCCAGCATTTT. It specifies CASSPTSKMTAAMGNQPQHF.

This clone was seen only a few times. This chain links TRBV11-2 with TRBJ2-3; D not resolved. The germline gives CDR1 SGHAT, CDR2 FQNNGV. Trimming removed 5 bases from V and 1 base from J, with 16 bases in between. The CDR3 extends over 16 amino acids. CDR3 in amino acids: CASSLHLGVGTDTQYF. As DNA, the CDR3 is TGTGCCAGCAGCCTCCACCTCGGTGTGGGCACAGATACGCAGTATTTT.

In its sample, this clone was seen many times. J is TRBJ2-5 and V is TRBV5-1; 11 positions agree with TRBD2. In germline, CDR1 is SGHRS, CDR2 YFSETQ. CDR3 length equals 15 residues. Germline trimming cut 5 bases from V and 2 bases from J; bases unmatched to any gene: 5. The CDR3 reads CASSLAGGPQETQYF. The CDR3 DNA reads TGCGCCAGCAGTCTAGCGGGAGGCCCACAAGAGACCCAGTACTTC.

The V and J genes are TRBV6-5 and TRBJ2-7; D remains ambiguous. Deletions cut 1 base from V and 2 bases from J, with 6 bases between. The CDR3 has 13 residues. CDR1 MNHEY and CDR2 SVGAGI come from the germline V gene. CDR3 DNA sequence: TGTGCCAGCAGTTACTTTGGGACCTACGAGCAGTACTTC. It yields the protein CASSYFGTYEQYF.

The gene calls are TRBV20-1 and TRBJ1-1; D may be TRBD1 (6 bases). The V end was cut by 0 bases, the J end by 0 bases, with 11 bases between. Germline lookup yields CDR1 DFQATT and CDR2 SNEGSKA (reference sequence). The CDR3 sequence is 15 residues long. The CDR3 coding sequence is TGCAGTGCTAGAGATGGGACACCCATGAACACTGAAGCTTTCTTT. Translating gives CSARDGTPMNTEAFF.

With regard to this clone: Its ends do not fully match the called genes, so a read error is possible. The CDR3 reads CASSLAGVPQDTQYF. The DNA of the CDR3 is TGCGCCAGCAGTCTAGCGGGAGTCCCACAAGATACCCAGTACTTC. The chain combines TRBV5-1 with TRBJ2-5; 10 bases agree with TRBD2. Per germline, CDR1 SGHRS and CDR2 YFSETQ. This CDR3 contains 15 residues. The full variable domain, in which reference TRBV5-1 and TRBJ2-5 provide the parts outside the CDR3, is KAGVTQTPRYLIKTRGQQVTLSCSPISGHRSVSWYQQTPGQGLQFLFEYFSETQRNKGNFPGRFSGRQFSNSRSEMNVSTLELGDSALYLCASSLAGVPQDTQYFGPGTRLLVL.

With regard to this clone: Germline is not matched at one junction end, which may reflect a read error. The chain uses TRBV6-4 and TRBJ2-3; D might be TRBD2 (6 bases). This CDR3 has 13 amino acids. CDR1 and CDR2 from the germline V gene are MRHNA and SNTAGT. The CDR3 sequence: CASSVGEADTQYF. DNA for the CDR3: TGTGCCAGCAGTGTCGGGGAGGCAGATACTCAGTATTTT.

The rearrangement uses TRBV3-1 and TRBJ1-4; D unclear. Germline V CDR1 and CDR2: LGHDT, YNNKEL (reference sequence). The V gene lost 3 bases and the J gene lost 7 bases, with 3 bases spanning the gap. The CDR3 spans 11 residues. The CDR3 region has the DNA TGTGCCAGCAGCCAGCGTGAAAAACTGTTTTTT. Residues: CASSQREKLFF.

This clone was observed many times. The chain combines TRBV24-1 with TRBJ2-5; D is uncertain. The germline V gene encodes CDR1 KGHDR and CDR2 SFDVKD. With 7 bases removed from V and 1 base from J, the gap between germline ends came to 9 bases. CDR3 size: 13 residues. CDR3 amino acids: CATRSLGQETQYF. The DNA for the CDR3 is TGTGCCACCAGGAGCTTGGGCCAAGAGACCCAGTACTTC.

This chain links TRBV9 with TRBJ1-4; D unclear. Trimming left V 4 bases short and J 4 bases short, with 8 bases between. The V gene's germline CDR1 is SGDLS and CDR2 YYNGEE. This CDR3 is 13 amino acids long. CDR3 residues: CASSLAHNEKLFF. The DNA for the CDR3 is TGTGCCAGCAGCTTGGCCCATAATGAAAAACTGTTTTTT.